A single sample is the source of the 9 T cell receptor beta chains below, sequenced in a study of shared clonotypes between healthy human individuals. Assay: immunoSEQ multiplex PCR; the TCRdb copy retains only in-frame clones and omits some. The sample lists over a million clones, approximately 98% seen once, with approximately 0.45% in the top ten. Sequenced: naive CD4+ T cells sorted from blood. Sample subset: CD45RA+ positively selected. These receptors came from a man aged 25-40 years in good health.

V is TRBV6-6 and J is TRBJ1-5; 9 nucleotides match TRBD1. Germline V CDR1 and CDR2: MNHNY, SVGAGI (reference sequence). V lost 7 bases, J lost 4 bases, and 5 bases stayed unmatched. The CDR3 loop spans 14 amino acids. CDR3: CASKAGQGNQPQHF. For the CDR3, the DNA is TGTGCCAGCAAGGCAGGACAGGGGAATCAGCCCCAGCATTTT.

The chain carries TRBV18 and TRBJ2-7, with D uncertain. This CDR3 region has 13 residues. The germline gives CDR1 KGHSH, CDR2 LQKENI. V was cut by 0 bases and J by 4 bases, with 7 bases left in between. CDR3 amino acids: CASSPPTIYEQYF. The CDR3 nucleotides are TGTGCCAGCTCACCACCCACTATTTACGAGCAGTACTTC. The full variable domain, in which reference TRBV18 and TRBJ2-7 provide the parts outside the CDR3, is NAGVMQNPRHLVRRRGQEARLRCSPMKGHSHVYWYRQLPEEGLKFMVYLQKENIIDESGMPKERFSAEFPKEGPSILRIQQVVRGDSAAYFCASSPPTIYEQYFGPGTRLTVT.

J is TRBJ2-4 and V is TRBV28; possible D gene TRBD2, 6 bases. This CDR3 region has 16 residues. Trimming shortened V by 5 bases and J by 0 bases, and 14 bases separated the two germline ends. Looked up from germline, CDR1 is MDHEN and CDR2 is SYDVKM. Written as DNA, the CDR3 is TGTGCCAGCAGTATGGCAGGAGGGGTAGCCAAAAACATTCAGTACTTC. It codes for CASSMAGGVAKNIQYF.

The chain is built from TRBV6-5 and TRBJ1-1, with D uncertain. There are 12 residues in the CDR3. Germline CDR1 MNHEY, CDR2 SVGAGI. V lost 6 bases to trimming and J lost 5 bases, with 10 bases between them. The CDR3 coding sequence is TGTGCCAGCAGCCCCACACAGACTGAAGCTTTCTTT. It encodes CASSPTQTEAFF.

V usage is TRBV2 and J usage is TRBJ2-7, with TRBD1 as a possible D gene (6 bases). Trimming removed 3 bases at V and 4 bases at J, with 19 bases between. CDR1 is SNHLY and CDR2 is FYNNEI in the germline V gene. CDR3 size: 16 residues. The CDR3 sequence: CASSDRGRRLKYEQYF. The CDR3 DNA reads TGTGCCAGCAGTGACAGGGGCCGCCGCTTGAAATACGAGCAGTACTTC.

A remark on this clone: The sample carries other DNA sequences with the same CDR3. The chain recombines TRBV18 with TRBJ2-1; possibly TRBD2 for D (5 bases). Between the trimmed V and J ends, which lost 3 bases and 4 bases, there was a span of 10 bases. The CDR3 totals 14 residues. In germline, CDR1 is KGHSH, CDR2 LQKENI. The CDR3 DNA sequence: TGTGCCAGCTCACCCGGCGGGCTTTACAATGAGCAGTTCTTC. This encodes CASSPGGLYNEQFF.

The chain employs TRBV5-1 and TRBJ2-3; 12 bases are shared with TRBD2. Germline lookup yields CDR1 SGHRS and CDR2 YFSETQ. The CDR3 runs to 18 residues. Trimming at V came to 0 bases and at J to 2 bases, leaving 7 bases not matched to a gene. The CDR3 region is CASSLGLGLAGTTDTQYF. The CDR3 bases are TGCGCCAGCAGCTTGGGGTTAGGACTAGCGGGAACCACAGATACGCAGTATTTT.

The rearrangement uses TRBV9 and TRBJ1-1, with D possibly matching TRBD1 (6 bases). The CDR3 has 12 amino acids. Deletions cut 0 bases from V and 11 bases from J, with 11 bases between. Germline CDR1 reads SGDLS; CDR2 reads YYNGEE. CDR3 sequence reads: CASSVVTDRAFF. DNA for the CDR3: TGTGCCAGCAGCGTAGTAACAGACAGGGCTTTCTTT.

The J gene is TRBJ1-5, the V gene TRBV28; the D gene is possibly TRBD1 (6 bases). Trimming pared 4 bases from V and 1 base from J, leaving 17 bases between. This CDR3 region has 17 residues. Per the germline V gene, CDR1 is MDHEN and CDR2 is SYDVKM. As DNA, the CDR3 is TGTGCCAGCAGTTCCCCCTTTAGCAGGGGAAGCAATCAGCCCCAGCATTTT. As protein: CASSSPFSRGSNQPQHF. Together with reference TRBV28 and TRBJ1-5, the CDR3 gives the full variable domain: DVKVTQSSRYLVKRTGEKVFLECVQDMDHENMFWYRQDPGLGLRLIYFSYDVKMKEKGDIPEGYSVSREKKERFSLILESASTNQTSMYLCASSSPFSRGSNQPQHFGDGTRLSIL.